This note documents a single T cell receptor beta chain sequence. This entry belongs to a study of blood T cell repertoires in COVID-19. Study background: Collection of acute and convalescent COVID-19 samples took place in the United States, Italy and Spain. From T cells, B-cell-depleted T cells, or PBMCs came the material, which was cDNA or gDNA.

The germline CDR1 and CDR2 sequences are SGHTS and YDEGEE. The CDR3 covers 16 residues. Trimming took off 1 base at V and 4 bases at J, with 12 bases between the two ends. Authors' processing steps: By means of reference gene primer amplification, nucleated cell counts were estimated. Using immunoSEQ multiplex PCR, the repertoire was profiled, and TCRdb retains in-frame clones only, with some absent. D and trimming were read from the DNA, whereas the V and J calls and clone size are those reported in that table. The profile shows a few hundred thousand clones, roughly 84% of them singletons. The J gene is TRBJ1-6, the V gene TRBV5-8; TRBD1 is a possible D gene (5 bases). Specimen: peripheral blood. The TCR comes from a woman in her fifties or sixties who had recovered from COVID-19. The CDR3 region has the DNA TGTGCCAGCAGCTTGAGGGGCTTTTTTTATAATTCACCCCTCCACTTT. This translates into CASSLRGFFYNSPLHF. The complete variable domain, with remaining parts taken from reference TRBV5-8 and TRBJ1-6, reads EAGVTQSPTHLIKTRGQQATLRCSPISGHTSVYWYQQALGLGLQFLLWYDEGEERNRGNFPPRFSGRQFPNYSSELNVNALELEDSALYLCASSLRGFFYNSPLHFGNGTRLTVT.